This T cell receptor (beta chain) comes out of a study of T cells in Graves' hyperthyroidism and ophthalmopathy. This clonotype has a count of ten or more. Its matching antigen is unknown. The source material, RNA transcripts, was used to amplify TCR beta CDR3 regions. With the HTBI primer set, the TCR CDR3 went through a first round of RT-PCR. Each CDR3 protein gets one entry after TCRdb re-called the multiplex PCR reads with MiXCR. Among roughly 400,000 distinct CDR3 sequences, about 14% were seen once, and the ten largest hold 28%. In the ophthalmopathy cohort, Clinical Activity Score was at least 3, NOSPECS grade at least 4, and duration under 3 months. Diagnosis relied on clinical symptoms, serum thyroxine and TRAb, thyroid ultrasound and orbital computed tomography. Source material for PBMCs was more than 7.5 ml fresh peripheral blood. Per the germline V gene, CDR1 is MDHEN and CDR2 is SYDVKM. CDR3 size: 16 residues. The V end lost 3 bases, the J end lost 4 bases, and 19 bases lay between the germline ends.

Findings of the study overall: Most thyroid-expanded clonotypes above 0.001 were also found in blood.

This TCR was sampled from a man in his fifties or sixties with Graves' ophthalmopathy. Material: blood. This chain uses TRBV28 with TRBJ2-7; D might be TRBD2 (7 bases). CDR3 loop: CASSLGGAGESYEQYF. In nucleotides, the CDR3 is TGTGCCAGCAGTTTGGGGGGGGCAGGCGAGTCTTACGAGCAGTACTTC.